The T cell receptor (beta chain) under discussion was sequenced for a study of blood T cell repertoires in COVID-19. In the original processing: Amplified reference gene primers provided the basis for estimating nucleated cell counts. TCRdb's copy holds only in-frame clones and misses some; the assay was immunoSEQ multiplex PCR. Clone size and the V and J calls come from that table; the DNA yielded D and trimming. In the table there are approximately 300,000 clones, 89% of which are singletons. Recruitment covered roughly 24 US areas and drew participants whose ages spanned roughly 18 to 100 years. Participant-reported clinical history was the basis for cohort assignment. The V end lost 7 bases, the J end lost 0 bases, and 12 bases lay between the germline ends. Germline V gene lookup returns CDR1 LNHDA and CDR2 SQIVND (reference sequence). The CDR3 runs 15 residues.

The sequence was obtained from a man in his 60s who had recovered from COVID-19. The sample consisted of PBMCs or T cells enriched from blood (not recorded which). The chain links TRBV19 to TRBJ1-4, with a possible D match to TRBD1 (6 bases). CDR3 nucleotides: TGTGCCAGTACCAAACAGGGTGCAACTAATGAAAAACTGTTTTTT. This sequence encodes CASTKQGATNEKLFF.